The next 23 T cell receptor beta chains were all read from a single sample in a study of cytomegalovirus exposure and HLA in healthy donors. The PCR employed 60 Vbeta primers together with 13 Jbeta primers. Here immunoSEQ multiplex PCR was the method, and the copy in TCRdb shows in-frame clones only, minus some. The repertoire consists of about 100,000 clones, with 76% occurring once and the leading ten covering just under 4%. The sequencing input was PBMCs. The receptors derive from a woman between 50 and 59 years old in good health and CMV-seropositive.

This clone was seen more than once but under ten times. The chain joins TRBV19 to TRBJ2-1; TRBD2 is a possible D gene (5 bases). There are 15 residues in the CDR3. Trimming cost V 6 bases and J 0 bases, with 12 bases left between them. CDR1 is LNHDA, CDR2 SQIVND, per germline (reference sequence). The CDR3 DNA follows: TGTGCCAGTAGCGTAGCGATCAGCTCCTACAATGAGCAGTTCTTC. The encoded protein is CASSVAISSYNEQFF. Together with reference TRBV19 and TRBJ2-1, the CDR3 gives the full variable domain: DGGITQSPKYLFRKEGQNVTLSCEQNLNHDAMYWYRQDPGQGLRLIYYSQIVNDFQKGDIAEGYSVSREKKESFPLTVTSAQKNPTAFYLCASSVAISSYNEQFFGPGTRLTVL.

This clone was recorded a few times. This chain joins TRBV5-6 and TRBJ1-5; D is possibly TRBD1 (6 bases). Trimming cost V 6 bases and J 6 bases, with 22 bases left between them. CDR1 is SGHDT and CDR2 is YYEEEE in the germline V gene. This CDR3 has 16 amino acids. The CDR3 spells CASTLGGYVGGQPQHF. CDR3 coding DNA: TGTGCCAGCACCCTAGGGGGTTACGTAGGGGGTCAGCCCCAGCATTTT. Based on the CDR3 plus reference TRBV5-6 and TRBJ1-5, the full variable domain is DAGVTQSPTHLIKTRGQQVTLRCSPKSGHDTVSWYQQALGQGPQFIFQYYEEEERQRGNFPDRFSGHQFPNYSSELNVNALLLGDSALYLCASTLGGYVGGQPQHFGDGTRLSIL.

CDR3 loop: CASKGTGWSGANVLTF. Here the CDR3 DNA reads TGTGCCAGCAAGGGGACAGGGTGGTCTGGGGCCAACGTCCTGACTTTC. This chain links TRBV5-4 with TRBJ2-6; 9 bases map to TRBD1. The CDR3 runs to 16 residues. CDR1 is SGHNT, CDR2 YYREEE, per germline (reference sequence). V lost 6 bases, J lost 1 base, and 5 bases stayed unmatched.

This rearrangement joins TRBV7-2 to TRBJ1-5, with D perhaps matching TRBD1 (5 bases). Germline CDR1 SGHTA, CDR2 FQGNSA. V was pared by 4 bases and J by 6 bases, with 7 bases between. The CDR3 contains 12 residues. The CDR3 loop reads CASSSGGQPQHF. The CDR3 DNA reads TGTGCCAGCAGCTCCGGGGGTCAGCCCCAGCATTTT.

This rearrangement joins TRBV18 to TRBJ1-4, with D unclear. Trimming took off 8 bases at V and 7 bases at J, with 14 bases between the two ends. The CDR3 has 13 residues. Germline assignment: CDR1 KGHSH and CDR2 LQKENI. The CDR3 DNA is TGTGCCAGCCGGAGCACGGGTCTTGAAAAACTGTTTTTT. Translation: CASRSTGLEKLFF. Based on the CDR3 plus reference TRBV18 and TRBJ1-4, the full variable domain is NAGVMQNPRHLVRRRGQEARLRCSPMKGHSHVYWYRQLPEEGLKFMVYLQKENIIDESGMPKERFSAEFPKEGPSILRIQQVVRGDSAAYFCASRSTGLEKLFFGSGTQLSVL.

This chain uses TRBV5-6 with TRBJ1-1; D unresolved. The germline V gene encodes CDR1 SGHDT and CDR2 YYEEEE. V lost 2 bases to trimming and J lost 3 bases, with 11 bases between them. The CDR3 sequence is 14 residues long. CDR3 sequence reads: CASSLEGLDTEAFF. CDR3 sequence (DNA): TGTGCCAGCAGCTTAGAGGGTCTTGACACTGAAGCTTTCTTT. Combining the CDR3 with reference TRBV5-6 and TRBJ1-1 gives the whole variable domain DAGVTQSPTHLIKTRGQQVTLRCSPKSGHDTVSWYQQALGQGPQFIFQYYEEEERQRGNFPDRFSGHQFPNYSSELNVNALLLGDSALYLCASSLEGLDTEAFFGQGTRLTVV.

This sequence joins TRBV27 and TRBJ2-1; 9 positions match TRBD1. Unmatched junction bases numbered 12, after V lost 3 bases and J lost 9 bases. The CDR3 totals 16 residues. CDR1 and CDR2 from the germline V gene are MNHEY and SMNVEV (reference sequence). CDR3 DNA: TGTGCCAGCAGTTTTGTGGGACAGGGATCTTCGGGTGAGCAGTTCTTC. Residues: CASSFVGQGSSGEQFF.

The table lists this clone with a few counts. This chain joins TRBV5-1 and TRBJ1-2; possible D gene TRBD1, 6 bases. V dropped 0 bases and J dropped 7 bases, with 10 bases sitting between them. This CDR3 spans 13 amino acids. CDR1 is SGHRS and CDR2 is YFSETQ in the germline V gene. Here the CDR3 reads CASSLAGVGGYTF. The CDR3 DNA follows: TGCGCCAGCAGCTTGGCAGGGGTCGGTGGCTACACCTTC. Full variable domain (rest looked up from reference TRBV5-1 and TRBJ1-2): KAGVTQTPRYLIKTRGQQVTLSCSPISGHRSVSWYQQTPGQGLQFLFEYFSETQRNKGNFPGRFSGRQFSNSRSEMNVSTLELGDSALYLCASSLAGVGGYTFGSGTRLTVV.

The genes are TRBV7-6 and TRBJ1-1; D unresolved. Germline V lookup: CDR1 SGHVS, CDR2 FNYEAQ. The CDR3 has 14 amino acids. Trimming left V 7 bases short and J 3 bases short, with 15 bases between. For the CDR3, the DNA is TGTGCCAGCACCCCTGCCGTCACTTACACTGAAGCTTTCTTT. Translating gives CASTPAVTYTEAFF.

The chain recombines TRBV18 with TRBJ2-7; weak D call: TRBD2 (6 bases). Trimming cost V 2 bases and J 7 bases, with 12 bases left between them. CDR1 KGHSH and CDR2 LQKENI come from the germline V gene. The CDR3 has 13 amino acids. The CDR3 is CASSPGRQWEQYF. CDR3 DNA sequence: TGTGCCAGCTCACCAGGGAGGCAATGGGAGCAGTACTTC.

The J gene is TRBJ2-2, the V gene TRBV6-1; D possibly corresponds to TRBD1 (5 bases). CDR1 and CDR2 from the germline V gene are MNHNS and SASEGT. The germline V and J ends were trimmed by 7 bases and 5 bases, with 17 bases remaining between them. The CDR3 spans 15 residues. In DNA, the CDR3 is TGTGCCAGCATTCCCCGACCCCCAGGGACCGGGGAGCTGTTTTTT. It codes for CASIPRPPGTGELFF.

The rearrangement uses TRBV7-9 and TRBJ1-3; no reliable D call. The germline CDR1 and CDR2 sequences are SEHNR and FQNEAQ (reference sequence). CDR3 length: 12 residues. The V end was cut by 6 bases, the J end by 1 base, with 4 bases between. The CDR3 loop reads CASSPSGNTIYF. Written as DNA, the CDR3 is TGTGCCAGCAGTCCGTCTGGAAACACCATATATTTT. The whole variable domain, remainder taken from reference TRBV7-9 and TRBJ1-3, is DTGVSQNPRHKITKRGQNVTFRCDPISEHNRLYWYRQTLGQGPEFLTYFQNEAQLEKSRLLSDRFSAERPKGSFSTLEIQRTEQGDSAMYLCASSPSGNTIYFGEGSWLTVV.

V and J are TRBV9 and TRBJ1-2, with a tentative D call TRBD1 (5 bases). Looked up from germline, CDR1 is SGDLS and CDR2 is YYNGEE. The CDR3 is 13 amino acids. Trimming shortened V by 4 bases and J by 6 bases, and 13 bases separated the two germline ends. The CDR3 spells CASSRLGGDGYTF. CDR3 in DNA: TGTGCCAGCAGCCGCCTCGGGGGGGATGGCTACACCTTC.

The chain uses TRBV9 and TRBJ1-1; 9 bases are shared with TRBD1. This CDR3 spans 16 amino acids. Trimming took 3 bases from V and 11 from J; bases not matched to a gene: 17. CDR1 is SGDLS and CDR2 is YYNGEE in the germline V gene. In nucleotides, the CDR3 is TGTGCCAGCAGCGGAAACTCGGGACAGGGTTTTGGAAAGGCTTTCTTT. As protein: CASSGNSGQGFGKAFF.

The rearrangement links TRBV5-6 to TRBJ2-5; the D is unclear. Deletions cut 1 base from V and 2 bases from J, with 6 bases between. The CDR3 extends over 13 amino acids. Germline CDR1 is SGHDT and CDR2 is YYEEEE. CDR3: CASSLPVQETQYF. CDR3 bases: TGTGCCAGCAGCTTGCCGGTTCAAGAGACCCAGTACTTC.

This chain joins TRBV27 and TRBJ1-1; 7 bases line up with TRBD1. Germline V gene lookup returns CDR1 MNHEY and CDR2 SMNVEV (reference sequence). This CDR3 region has 15 residues. The J segment lost 5 bases and the V segment lost 5 bases, leaving 11 bases of the junction unmatched. Written as DNA, the CDR3 is TGTGCCAGCAGTCCGGGGACAGACCCTCGGACTGAAGCTTTCTTT. Amino acid sequence: CASSPGTDPRTEAFF.

As to this clone: The sample carries other DNA sequences with the same CDR3. V and J are TRBV30 and TRBJ1-5, with 7 positions matching TRBD1. The trim removed 5 bases at V and 2 bases at J, leaving 3 bases unmatched. The CDR3 totals 13 residues. Germline CDR1 is GTSNPN and CDR2 is SVGIG (reference sequence). The CDR3, as DNA: TGTGCCTGGGCCGGGACAGGCAATCAGCCCCAGCATTTT. Translating gives CAWAGTGNQPQHF.

A few counts support this clone. The rearrangement links TRBV18 to TRBJ1-1; perhaps TRBD1 as D (6 bases). The CDR3 length is 15 residues. The V end was cut by 1 base, the J end by 2 bases, with 11 bases between. Germline loops: CDR1 KGHSH, CDR2 LQKENI. The CDR3 reads CASSPRQGSNTEAFF. The CDR3 region has the DNA TGTGCCAGCTCACCACGGCAGGGGAGTAACACTGAAGCTTTCTTT.

This chain uses TRBV2 with TRBJ1-1, with TRBD1 matching 7 bases. Trimming removed 8 bases from V and 4 bases from J; junction bases left unmatched: 7. Germline values: CDR1 SNHLY, CDR2 FYNNEI. This CDR3 is 13 amino acids long. CDR3 coding DNA: TGTGCCAGCCCAGGGGGGAGAAGCACTGAAGCTTTCTTT. Its protein product is CASPGGRSTEAFF.

This clone appeared a few times. The chain has TRBV14 and TRBJ2-1; 9 nucleotides line up with TRBD1. Germline trimming cut 5 bases from V and 4 bases from J; bases unmatched to any gene: 3. This CDR3 contains 14 residues. Germline CDR1 is SGHDN and CDR2 is FVKESK. The chain's CDR3 is CASSGGQGYNEQFF. The CDR3 nucleotides are TGTGCCAGCAGCGGGGGACAGGGTTACAATGAGCAGTTCTTC.

The V call is TRBV5-8, the J call TRBJ2-1, with 11 nucleotides matching TRBD2. Germline V gives CDR1 SGHTS, CDR2 YDEGEE. V lost 4 bases, J lost 10 bases, and 13 bases stayed unmatched. This CDR3 has 16 residues. The CDR3 DNA follows: TGTGCCAGCAGCCCCGATGTAGCGGGGGGGTTTAACGAGCAGTTCTTC. It translates to CASSPDVAGGFNEQFF.

This clone came up a few times. This sequence joins TRBV5-1 and TRBJ2-7, with 9 bases matching TRBD1. Germline CDR1 SGHRS, CDR2 YFSETQ. The junction had 8 bases not matched to a gene; V was cut back by 0 bases and J by 4 bases. The CDR3 spans 16 residues. This chain's CDR3 is CASSLAPGQGPYEQYF. In DNA, the CDR3 is TGCGCCAGCAGCTTGGCGCCGGGACAGGGTCCATACGAGCAGTACTTC.

This clone has only a few counts. The V call is TRBV7-9, the J call TRBJ1-4; the D is unclear. The CDR3 loop spans 12 amino acids. V dropped 3 bases and J dropped 8 bases, with 7 bases sitting between them. Germline V gives CDR1 SEHNR, CDR2 FQNEAQ (reference sequence). CDR3 loop: CASSFTVEKLFF. The CDR3 coding sequence is TGTGCCAGCAGCTTTACTGTAGAAAAACTGTTTTTT.